What follows are 21 T cell receptor beta chains derived from one specimen sequenced in a study of cytomegalovirus exposure and HLA in healthy donors. The PCR was carried out with 60 Vbeta primers and 13 Jbeta primers. The repertoire was sequenced with immunoSEQ multiplex PCR; TCRdb's copy has only in-frame clones and lacks some. The repertoire holds 150,000 to 200,000 clones, with roughly 79% as singletons. Source material: PBMCs. These receptors were collected from a man aged 50 to 60 in good health and CMV-seropositive.

This chain links TRBV21-1 with TRBJ1-4. TRBV21-1 is annotated as a pseudogene. CDR3 length: 17 residues. As DNA, the CDR3 is TGTGCCAGCAGCCCCCGCGGTCAGGGGAGGGCTAATGAAAAACTGTTTTTT. Encoded protein: CASSPRGQGRANEKLFF.

V and J are TRBV18 and TRBJ2-2; TRBD2 aligns across 9 bases. Trimming cost V 0 bases and J 4 bases; bases outside gene matches: 0. This CDR3 is 15 amino acids long. Germline V gene data show CDR1 as KGHSH and CDR2 as LQKENI. CDR3 amino acids: CASSPPGLATGELFF. The CDR3 coding sequence is TGTGCCAGCTCACCACCGGGACTAGCCACCGGGGAGCTGTTTTTT.

CDR3 sequence (DNA): TGTGCCAGCAGTGAAGGGGGGGTAGGGTATGGCTACACCTTC. Translated, it gives CASSEGGVGYGYTF. J is TRBJ1-2 and V is TRBV2, with D perhaps matching TRBD1 (5 bases). Trimming pared 1 base from V and 5 bases from J, leaving 11 bases between. This CDR3 has 14 amino acids. The germline V gene encodes CDR1 SNHLY and CDR2 FYNNEI.

This clone appeared a single time. The CDR3 region has the DNA TGCGCCAGCAGCCAAGAGGCATCCCTCAATCAGCCCCAGCATTTT. Translation gives CASSQEASLNQPQHF. The rearrangement uses TRBV4-3 and TRBJ1-5; D is uncertain. This CDR3 region has 15 residues. The ends were cut back, 0 bases at V and 3 bases at J, with 9 bases in the middle. Germline-derived CDR1 and CDR2 are LGHNA and YSLEER.

The chain recombines TRBV5-6 with TRBJ1-5; 7 bases map to TRBD1. The CDR3 spans 16 residues. Germline lookup yields CDR1 SGHDT and CDR2 YYEEEE. The trim removed 1 base at V and 0 bases at J, leaving 4 bases unmatched. CDR3 nucleotides: TGTGCCAGCAGCTTGAACAGGGGTATTAGCAATCAGCCCCAGCATTTT. Translation: CASSLNRGISNQPQHF.

The sample holds a few counts of this clone. This sequence joins TRBV6-5 and TRBJ1-5; D is perhaps TRBD1 (6 bases). CDR1 is MNHEY and CDR2 is SVGAGI in the germline V gene. CDR3 length: 13 residues. Trimming left V 6 bases short and J 4 bases short, with 10 bases between. This chain's CDR3 is CASSSRGNQPQHF. For the CDR3, the DNA is TGTGCCAGCAGCTCCAGGGGTAATCAGCCCCAGCATTTT.

The table lists this clone with a count of one. This chain connects TRBV7-2 to TRBJ2-5, with D unclear. The CDR3 covers 15 residues. Trimming stripped 4 bases from V and 2 bases from J, with 14 bases between. Germline CDR1 SGHTA, CDR2 FQGNSA. The CDR3 DNA reads TGTGCCAGCAGCTCGCGACGGGTCATACAAGAGACCCAGTACTTC. Translated: CASSSRRVIQETQYF.

V gene TRBV19 combines with J gene TRBJ1-5; D might be TRBD1 (5 bases). The CDR3 is 14 amino acids. Germline V gene data show CDR1 as LNHDA and CDR2 as SQIVND (reference sequence). Trimming removed 7 bases at V and 4 bases at J, with 14 bases between. The CDR3 loop reads CASTTRRGNQPQHF. Written as DNA, the CDR3 is TGTGCCAGTACCACAAGGAGGGGAAATCAGCCCCAGCATTTT.

This clone was found once. This chain connects TRBV4-1 to TRBJ1-5; D uncertain. The CDR3 sequence is 17 residues long. The V gene lost 4 bases and the J gene lost 3 bases, with 19 bases spanning the gap. CDR1 and CDR2 (germline): MGHRA, YSYEKL. CDR3 amino acids: CASSPTQSAFANQPQHF. The CDR3 DNA is TGCGCCAGCAGCCCAACACAGAGTGCCTTTGCCAATCAGCCCCAGCATTTT.

This rearrangement joins TRBV27 to TRBJ2-7, with D perhaps TRBD1 (5 bases). Deletions cut 2 bases from V and 5 bases from J, with 10 bases between. Per the germline V gene, CDR1 is MNHEY and CDR2 is SMNVEV (reference sequence). This CDR3 has 13 amino acids. In DNA form, the CDR3 reads TGTGCCAGCAGTTTAAACAGGCCCCACGAGCAGTACTTC. Encoded protein: CASSLNRPHEQYF.

This clone was seen a few times. The J gene is TRBJ2-5, the V gene TRBV7-2; D remains unclear. The CDR3 length is 14 residues. Germline V gene lookup returns CDR1 SGHTA and CDR2 FQGNSA. Trimming pared 0 bases from V and 1 base from J, leaving 6 bases between. The CDR3 region is CASSLASSQETQYF. The CDR3 DNA sequence: TGTGCCAGCAGCTTAGCGTCCAGCCAAGAGACCCAGTACTTC.

The chain carries TRBV7-2 and TRBJ2-7; a possible D gene is TRBD2 (5 bases). Trimming removed 5 bases at V and 4 bases at J, with 12 bases between. This CDR3 has 13 amino acids. Per germline, CDR1 SGHTA and CDR2 FQGNSA. The CDR3: CASSPRTGYEQYF. The CDR3 bases are TGTGCCAGCAGCCCGCGGACGGGATACGAGCAGTACTTC.

The chain has TRBV2 and TRBJ2-1; D gene unclear. With 5 bases removed from V and 5 bases from J, the gap between germline ends came to 4 bases. CDR3 size: 11 residues. The V gene's germline CDR1 is SNHLY and CDR2 FYNNEI. The CDR3 region is CASSYNNEQFF. Here the CDR3 DNA reads TGTGCCAGCAGTTATAACAATGAGCAGTTCTTC.

This clone was seen a few times. The rearrangement joins TRBV5-1 to TRBJ1-1, with D tentatively TRBD1 (5 bases). The V gene's germline CDR1 is SGHRS and CDR2 YFSETQ. Between the trimmed V and J ends, which lost 0 bases and 4 bases, there was a span of 13 bases. The CDR3 runs to 15 residues. The CDR3 protein is CASSLARGRSTEAFF. For the CDR3, the DNA is TGCGCCAGCAGCTTGGCAAGGGGCCGGAGCACTGAAGCTTTCTTT.

The chain is built from TRBV7-9 and TRBJ1-2, with D possibly TRBD1 on 5 matching bases. The length of the CDR3 is 12 residues. The V gene lost 5 bases and the J gene lost 7 bases, with 11 bases spanning the gap. Looked up from germline, CDR1 is SEHNR and CDR2 is FQNEAQ (reference sequence). The CDR3, as DNA: TGTGCCAGCAGCCTGCCCGGGGGTGGCTACACCTTC. Translation gives CASSLPGGGYTF.

This sequence joins TRBV5-6 and TRBJ2-3; 7 nucleotides line up with TRBD2. CDR1 and CDR2 (germline): SGHDT, YYEEEE. This CDR3 contains 15 residues. Germline trimming cut 0 bases from V and 2 bases from J; bases unmatched to any gene: 3. In DNA, the CDR3 is TGTGCCAGCAGCTTGGGGCTAGCGGTCACAGATACGCAGTATTTT. As protein: CASSLGLAVTDTQYF. The full variable domain, with the rest looked up from reference TRBV5-6 and TRBJ2-3, is DAGVTQSPTHLIKTRGQQVTLRCSPKSGHDTVSWYQQALGQGPQFIFQYYEEEERQRGNFPDRFSGHQFPNYSSELNVNALLLGDSALYLCASSLGLAVTDTQYFGPGTRLTVL.

J is TRBJ1-3 and V is TRBV5-1; D is ambiguous. The V gene's germline CDR1 is SGHRS and CDR2 YFSETQ. The CDR3 is made up of 15 amino acids. V lost 1 base and J lost 0, with 8 bases in between. The CDR3: CASSLTESSGNTIYF. Written as DNA, the CDR3 is TGCGCCAGCAGCTTGACAGAGAGCTCTGGAAACACCATATATTTT.

The J gene is TRBJ2-2, the V gene TRBV19, with TRBD2 identical over 8 bases. CDR3 length: 15 residues. CDR1 and CDR2 from the germline V gene are LNHDA and SQIVND (reference sequence). V gave up 6 bases and J gave up 1 base; unmatched junction bases: 4. CDR3 nucleotide sequence: TGTGCCAGTAGCCCTACTAGCGGGAACACCGGGGAGCTGTTTTTT. Its protein product is CASSPTSGNTGELFF.

The chain couples TRBV27 to TRBJ2-1; 12 bases line up with TRBD2. Germline trimming cut 5 bases from V and 1 base from J; bases unmatched to any gene: 6. The germline CDR1 and CDR2 sequences are MNHEY and SMNVEV (reference sequence). This CDR3 contains 17 residues. The CDR3 DNA reads as TGTGCCAGCAGTATCACTAGCGGGGGGCCATCCTACAATGAGCAGTTCTTC. Translated, it gives CASSITSGGPSYNEQFF.

The chain uses TRBV6-1 and TRBJ2-1; 7 nucleotides agree with TRBD1. Per the germline V gene, CDR1 is MNHNS and CDR2 is SASEGT. The length of the CDR3 is 15 residues. Trimming removed 9 bases from V and 4 bases from J; junction bases left unmatched: 12. Written as DNA, the CDR3 is TGTGCCAGTCAATGGCAAGGGGGCCCATACAATGAGCAGTTCTTC. Translation: CASQWQGGPYNEQFF.

V usage is TRBV6-1 and J usage is TRBJ2-3; 7 positions match TRBD1. V lost 4 bases, J lost 3 bases, and 4 bases stayed unmatched. The CDR3 runs 14 residues. Germline CDR1 reads MNHNS; CDR2 reads SASEGT. Written as DNA, the CDR3 is TGTGCCAGCAGTGGACAGGGAAGGACAGATACGCAGTATTTT. Encoded protein: CASSGQGRTDTQYF.